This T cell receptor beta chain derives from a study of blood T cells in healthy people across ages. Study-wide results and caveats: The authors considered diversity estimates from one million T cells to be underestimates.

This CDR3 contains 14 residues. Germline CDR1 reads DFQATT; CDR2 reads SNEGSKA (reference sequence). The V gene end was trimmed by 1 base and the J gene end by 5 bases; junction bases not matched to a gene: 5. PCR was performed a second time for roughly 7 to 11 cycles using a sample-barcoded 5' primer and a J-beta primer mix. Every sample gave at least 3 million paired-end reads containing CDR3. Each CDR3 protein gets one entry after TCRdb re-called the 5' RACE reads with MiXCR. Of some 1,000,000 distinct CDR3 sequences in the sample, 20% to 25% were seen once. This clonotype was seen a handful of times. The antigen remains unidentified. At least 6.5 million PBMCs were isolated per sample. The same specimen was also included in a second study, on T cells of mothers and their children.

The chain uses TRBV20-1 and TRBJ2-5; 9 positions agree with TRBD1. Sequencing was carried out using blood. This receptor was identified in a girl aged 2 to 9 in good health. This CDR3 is CSARAEGTGETQYF. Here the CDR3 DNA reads TGCAGTGCTAGAGCGGAGGGGACAGGGGAGACCCAGTACTTC.